Detailed here is one T cell receptor (beta chain). The target antigen is unknown. One end of the junction does not line up with germline, which may come from a read error. The authors extracted RNA and reverse transcribed it into cDNA as the sequencing template. Here immunoSEQ multiplex PCR was the method, and the copy in TCRdb shows in-frame clones only, minus some. The sample has 110,000 to 150,000 clones, less than 65% seen once. These data are taken from a study of CD8+ T cells in alopecia areata. General study points: The study found higher clonality in lesional than normal scalp, especially in alopecia totalis/universalis. Resident alphabeta T-cell populations of normal skin are likewise subject to sequencing in scalp samples.

PBMCs were stained for CD3, CD4 and CD8, and CD4+ and CD8+ T cells were sorted. This CDR3 comprises 12 residues. In germline, CDR1 is SGHRS, CDR2 YFSETQ. The sequencing sample was made of CD8+ T cells sorted from blood. The receptor comes from a human donor in good health. The J gene is TRBJ2-7, the V gene TRBV5-1; D ambiguous. CDR3 coding DNA: TGCGCCAGCAGCTTGGCCGAAGGCCTACAGCACTTC. This codes for CASSLAEGLQHF.